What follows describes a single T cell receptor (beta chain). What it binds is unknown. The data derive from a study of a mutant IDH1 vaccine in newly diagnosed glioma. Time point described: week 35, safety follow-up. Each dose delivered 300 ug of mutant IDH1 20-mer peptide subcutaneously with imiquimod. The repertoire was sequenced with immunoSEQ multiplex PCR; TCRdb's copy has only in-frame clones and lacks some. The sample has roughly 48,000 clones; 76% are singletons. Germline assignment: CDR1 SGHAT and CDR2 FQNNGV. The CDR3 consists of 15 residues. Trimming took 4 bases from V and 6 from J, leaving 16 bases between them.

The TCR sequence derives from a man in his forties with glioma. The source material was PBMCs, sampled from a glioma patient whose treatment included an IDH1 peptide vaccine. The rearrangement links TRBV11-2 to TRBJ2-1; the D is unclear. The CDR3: CASSSAVMASNEQFF. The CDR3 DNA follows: TGTGCCAGCAGCTCCGCGGTAATGGCCAGCAATGAGCAGTTCTTC. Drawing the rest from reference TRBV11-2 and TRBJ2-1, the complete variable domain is EAGVAQSPRYKIIEKRQSVAFWCNPISGHATLYWYQQILGQGPKLLIQFQNNGVVDDSQLPKDRFSAERLKGVDSTLKIQPAKLEDSAVYLCASSSAVMASNEQFFGPGTRLTVL.